The 27 T cell receptor beta chains below were found in one sample sequenced in a study of somatic mutations in cytotoxic T cells in rheumatoid arthritis. The assay was immunoSEQ multiplex PCR, and TCRdb's table has in-frame clones only and misses some. The sample has under 15,000 clones, roughly four fifths seen once. What was sequenced was CD8+ T cells sorted from blood. These TCRs come from a woman aged 55-69 years in good health.

The rearrangement links TRBV28 to TRBJ1-5; D unresolved. The CDR3 extends over 14 amino acids. CDR1 and CDR2 from the germline V gene are MDHEN and SYDVKM. Trimming shortened V by 5 bases and J by 7 bases, and 15 bases separated the two germline ends. The CDR3 loop is CASSDREGWQPQHF. In DNA form, the CDR3 reads TGTGCCAGCAGTGACCGGGAGGGCTGGCAGCCCCAGCATTTT. The full variable domain, in which reference TRBV28 and TRBJ1-5 provide the parts outside the CDR3, is DVKVTQSSRYLVKRTGEKVFLECVQDMDHENMFWYRQDPGLGLRLIYFSYDVKMKEKGDIPEGYSVSREKKERFSLILESASTNQTSMYLCASSDREGWQPQHFGDGTRLSIL.

This sequence joins TRBV7-6 and TRBJ2-5, with a possible D match to TRBD1 (6 bases). The CDR3 length is 15 residues. Trimming left V 5 bases short and J 0 bases short, with 13 bases between. Germline lookup yields CDR1 SGHVS and CDR2 FNYEAQ. The CDR3 DNA is TGTGCCAGCAGCCCATTCCGGGACAACCAAGAGACCCAGTACTTC. It is translated as CASSPFRDNQETQYF.

The gene calls are TRBV5-3 and TRBJ2-7; D perhaps matches TRBD2 (6 bases). TRBV5-3 falls under the ORF class, with uncertain function. CDR3 length equals 12 residues. V gave up 9 bases and J gave up 4 bases, with 14 bases separating them. CDR3 in amino acids: CANPGRYYEQYV. Written as DNA, the CDR3 is TGTGCCAACCCCGGGAGATATTACGAGCAGTACGTC.

The chain employs TRBV6-1 and TRBJ2-2; no firm D call. V shed 6 bases and J shed 1 base, with 9 bases lying between them. The CDR3 is 14 residues long. The germline V gene has CDR1 MNHNS and CDR2 SASEGT. The CDR3 sequence: CASRADLNTGELFF. The CDR3 DNA reads as TGTGCCAGCAGGGCAGACTTGAACACCGGGGAGCTGTTTTTT.

This chain links TRBV4-1 with TRBJ2-5; 14 nucleotides agree with TRBD2. The germline V gene encodes CDR1 MGHRA and CDR2 YSYEKL. The V segment lost 0 bases and the J segment 5 bases; nucleotides outside the gene matches: 5. The CDR3 is 17 residues long. CDR3 sequence reads: CASSQDKGLAGVETQYF. Written as DNA, the CDR3 is TGCGCCAGCAGCCAAGATAAGGGACTAGCGGGGGTGGAGACCCAGTACTTC.

The chain uses TRBV29-1 and TRBJ2-3; D is undetermined. Trimming removed 5 bases from V and 4 bases from J, with 10 bases in between. CDR3 length: 12 amino acids. Germline V CDR1 and CDR2: SQVTM, ANQGSEA. As DNA, the CDR3 is TGCAGCGTTATGAGTCCGTCAGATACGCAGTATTTT. Its translation: CSVMSPSDTQYF.

The chain recombines TRBV7-2 with TRBJ2-3, with 12 bases fitting TRBD1. The CDR3 is 17 amino acids. The V and J ends lost 6 bases and 2 bases, in that order; junction bases with no gene match: 9. Germline V gene lookup returns CDR1 SGHTA and CDR2 FQGNSA. CDR3 protein: CASRAGTGGRHTDTQYF. CDR3 sequence (DNA): TGTGCCAGCAGGGCCGGGACAGGGGGCCGCCACACAGATACGCAGTATTTT. Based on the CDR3 plus reference TRBV7-2 and TRBJ2-3, the full variable domain is GAGVSQSPSNKVTEKGKDVELRCDPISGHTALYWYRQSLGQGLEFLIYFQGNSAPDKSGLPSDRFSAERTGGSVSTLTIQRTQQEDSAVYLCASRAGTGGRHTDTQYFGPGTRLTVL.

This chain joins TRBV7-9 and TRBJ1-3; D is undetermined. This CDR3 is 15 amino acids long. Germline V CDR1 and CDR2: SEHNR, FQNEAQ (reference sequence). V shed 1 base and J shed 7 bases, with 14 bases lying between them. Here the CDR3 DNA reads TGTGCCAGCAGCTTAGGGCGGAACTTCGACAACACCATATATTTT. Translating gives CASSLGRNFDNTIYF.

V is TRBV5-1 and J is TRBJ2-3; 13 bases line up with TRBD2. From germline, CDR1 is SGHRS and CDR2 YFSETQ. J was trimmed by 6 bases and V by 4 bases; bases with no gene match: 8. The CDR3 is 16 residues long. The CDR3 spells CASSVVTSGGADTQYF. DNA of the CDR3: TGCGCCAGCAGCGTCGTAACTAGCGGGGGGGCGGATACGCAGTATTTT. The full variable domain, its missing parts supplied by reference TRBV5-1 and TRBJ2-3, is KAGVTQTPRYLIKTRGQQVTLSCSPISGHRSVSWYQQTPGQGLQFLFEYFSETQRNKGNFPGRFSGRQFSNSRSEMNVSTLELGDSALYLCASSVVTSGGADTQYFGPGTRLTVL.

This clone appeared a single time. CDR3 loop: CASSQEGDSGDTQYF. The CDR3 nucleotides read TGTGCCAGCAGCCAAGAAGGAGACTCCGGGGATACGCAGTATTTT. The chain combines TRBV4-2 with TRBJ2-3; D gene uncertain. CDR1 is LGHNA and CDR2 is YNFKEQ in the germline V gene. V lost 0 bases and J lost 6, with 13 bases in between. The CDR3 sequence is 15 residues long.

The V gene is TRBV7-2, the J gene TRBJ2-7, with TRBD1 matching over 7 bases. Germline loops: CDR1 SGHTA, CDR2 FQGNSA. V lost 1 base and J lost 1; bases outside the gene matches: 7. CDR3 size: 16 residues. CDR3 coding DNA: TGTGCCAGCAGCTTAGGCGTGACAGGGTCTTCCTACGAGCAGTACGTC. Translating gives CASSLGVTGSSYEQYV.

The V gene is TRBV7-9, the J gene TRBJ2-1; TRBD2 matches 7 bases. The CDR3 loop spans 15 amino acids. CDR1 and CDR2 from the germline V gene are SEHNR and FQNEAQ (reference sequence). The J segment lost 3 bases and the V segment lost 0 bases, leaving 2 bases of the junction unmatched. The DNA of the CDR3 is TGTGCCAGCAGCTTAGCGGCGGGGGTCTACAATGAGCAGTTCTTC. It yields the protein CASSLAAGVYNEQFF.

The chain has TRBV19 and TRBJ1-1; D unclear. Between the trimmed V and J ends, which lost 9 bases and 8 bases, there was a span of 16 bases. Germline V gene sequence: CDR1 LNHDA, CDR2 SQIVND (reference sequence). The CDR3 length is 12 residues. CDR3 nucleotides: TGTGCCAGCTCGGGAGGAATCGGAGAAGCTTTCTTT. Translation: CASSGGIGEAFF.

The rearrangement joins TRBV7-9 to TRBJ2-1; 7 nucleotides align to TRBD1. CDR1 is SEHNR and CDR2 is FQNEAQ in the germline V gene (reference sequence). Trimming took 4 bases from V and 5 from J; bases not matched to a gene: 8. The length of the CDR3 is 15 residues. Here the CDR3 reads CASSWPGTEDNEQFF. As DNA, the CDR3 is TGTGCCAGCAGCTGGCCCGGGACAGAAGACAATGAGCAGTTCTTC.

The genes are TRBV28 and TRBJ2-1; D is ambiguous. Trimming took 3 bases from V and 7 from J, leaving 4 bases between them. CDR1 MDHEN and CDR2 SYDVKM come from the germline V gene. The CDR3 consists of 11 residues. This CDR3 is CASSLYNEQFF. The DNA for the CDR3 is TGTGCCAGCAGTTTGTATAATGAGCAGTTCTTC.

The chain is built from TRBV6-1 and TRBJ2-1, with 8 bases matching TRBD1. V was pared by 7 bases and J by 6 bases, with 5 bases of the junction left unmatched. The germline V gene encodes CDR1 MNHNS and CDR2 SASEGT. The CDR3 length is 13 residues. CDR3 protein: CASTYRGFNEQFF. The CDR3 nucleotides read TGTGCCAGCACCTACAGGGGGTTCAATGAGCAGTTCTTC.

This clone was seen more than once but under ten times. The chain's CDR3 is CASSLGTGEAFF. CDR3 nucleotides: TGTGCCAGCAGCTTAGGGACAGGGGAAGCTTTCTTT. V and J are TRBV13 and TRBJ1-1; 7 bases line up with TRBD1. The CDR3 covers 12 residues. After removal of 0 bases from V and 8 bases from J, the junction contained 0 bases not matched to a gene. CDR1 is PRHDT and CDR2 is FYEKMQ in the germline V gene (reference sequence).

This rearrangement joins TRBV27 to TRBJ2-1, with 8 bases that match TRBD2. V shed 5 bases, J shed 9 bases, and the junction held 12 bases outside the gene matches. The CDR3 loop spans 15 amino acids. Germline V CDR1 and CDR2: MNHEY, SMNVEV (reference sequence). CDR3 residues: CASSITPGGASEQFF. DNA for the CDR3: TGTGCCAGCAGTATAACGCCGGGGGGGGCCAGTGAGCAGTTCTTC.

There are a few counts of this clone. The chain employs TRBV6-1 and TRBJ2-7; TRBD1 might be the D (5 bases). V was cut by 5 bases and J by 3 bases, with 11 bases left in between. The CDR3 has 13 amino acids. Looked up from germline, CDR1 is MNHNS and CDR2 is SASEGT. The CDR3 loop reads CASSPRQIYEQYF. CDR3 DNA: TGTGCCAGCAGTCCGAGACAGATCTACGAGCAGTACTTC.

This chain links TRBV2 with TRBJ2-7; D call uncertain. Germline V CDR1 and CDR2: SNHLY, FYNNEI. This CDR3 is 13 amino acids long. V was trimmed by 6 bases and J by 3 bases, leaving 12 bases between them. The CDR3 loop is CASSDGSHYEQYV. CDR3 DNA sequence: TGTGCCAGCAGCGACGGGTCACACTACGAGCAGTACGTC.

This sequence joins TRBV23-1 and TRBJ2-3, with 7 bases aligning to TRBD1. TRBV23-1 is an ORF for which the function is uncertain. The CDR3 consists of 15 residues. J was trimmed by 2 bases and V by 7 bases; bases with no gene match: 9. The CDR3 DNA reads TGCGCCAGCAACCTCAGGGACAGTTACACAGATACGCAGTATTTT. Residues: CASNLRDSYTDTQYF.

V gene TRBV27 combines with J gene TRBJ2-5; 8 bases align to TRBD2. Trimming took 8 bases from V and 0 from J; bases not matched to a gene: 5. This CDR3 is built from 14 residues. Germline CDR1 is MNHEY and CDR2 is SMNVEV (reference sequence). The CDR3 DNA is TGTGCCAGCTGGGGCGGGGGGTACCAAGAGACCCAGTACTTC. Residues: CASWGGGYQETQYF.

The rearrangement uses TRBV11-2 and TRBJ1-1; D ambiguous. CDR1 is SGHAT, CDR2 FQNNGV, per germline. The CDR3 runs to 15 residues. The ends were cut back, 2 bases at V and 6 bases at J, with 16 bases in the middle. In DNA, the CDR3 is TGTGCCAGCAGCTTAAAAACCGTTGAACGGTCTGAAGCTTTCTTT. Encoded protein: CASSLKTVERSEAFF.

The chain couples TRBV5-5 to TRBJ1-5; 8 nucleotides align to TRBD1. The CDR3 length is 14 residues. CDR1 and CDR2 (germline): SGHKS, YYEKEE (reference sequence). The trim removed 0 bases at V and 5 bases at J, leaving 1 base unmatched. The CDR3 DNA sequence: TGTGCCAGCAGCTTGGGGGACAGGTATCAGCCCCAGCATTTT. Translating gives CASSLGDRYQPQHF.

The rearrangement uses TRBV7-2 and TRBJ1-3; 8 nucleotides align to TRBD1. The CDR3 contains 17 residues. V shed 4 bases and J 0 bases; nucleotides not matched to a gene: 8. The germline V gene encodes CDR1 SGHTA and CDR2 FQGNSA. The CDR3 loop is CASSSVDRGLSGNTIYF. CDR3 DNA: TGTGCCAGCAGCTCGGTAGACAGGGGCCTCTCTGGAAACACCATATATTTT.

In this sample, this clone turned up once. V gene TRBV25-1 combines with J gene TRBJ1-4; D call uncertain. This CDR3 is built from 14 residues. CDR1 and CDR2 from the germline V gene are MGHDK and SYGVNS. V was shortened by 3 bases and J by 7 bases, with 12 bases between the two germline ends. The CDR3 DNA follows: TGTGCCAGCAGTGAGACTAATCGGGCTGAAAAACTGTTTTTT. Translated, it gives CASSETNRAEKLFF.

The chain combines TRBV5-6 with TRBJ2-7, with 11 bases aligning to TRBD2. Germline CDR1 and CDR2: SGHDT and YYEEEE. This CDR3 is built from 14 residues. V gave up 3 bases and J gave up 4 bases; unmatched junction bases: 3. The DNA of the CDR3 is TGTGCCAGCAGCTCGGGACTAGCGGTTTACGAGCAGTACGTC. This codes for CASSSGLAVYEQYV.